What follows describes a single T cell receptor (beta chain). What it recognizes is unknown. The junction shows a germline mismatch at one end, possibly a read error. PCR was performed a second time for roughly 7 to 11 cycles using a sample-barcoded 5' primer and a J-beta primer mix. TCRdb analysed the 5' RACE reads with MiXCR anew, one entry per CDR3 protein. This table has over 1,500,000 distinct CDR3 sequences, roughly 52% appearing once. Germline V gene data show CDR1 as DFQATT and CDR2 as SNEGSKA (reference sequence). CDR3 length equals 15 residues. This entry is derived from a study of blood T cells in healthy people across ages. Study observations and caveats: As age increased, TCR beta diversity per million T cells fell in a roughly linear fashion.

In each sample, at least 7 million PBMCs were isolated. No fewer than 5 micrograms of total RNA were isolated from every sample. Input material: blood. This TCR was sampled from a middle-aged woman in good health. The chain couples TRBV20-1 to TRBJ1-4; 12 bases agree with TRBD1. The CDR3 loop is CSALRGTGGNGKLFF. CDR3 DNA sequence: TGCAGTGCGCTACGGGGGACAGGGGGCAATGGAAAACTGTTTTTT.